This T cell receptor beta chain was identified during a study of T cell repertoires in aging, cancer and after chemotherapy. V trimming: 5 bases; J trimming: 7 bases; junction bases outside the gene matches: 13. This CDR3 has 17 amino acids. This clonotype showed up just a few times. Multiplex touch-down PCR with TRB-A/B primers amplified rearranged V-D-J TRB sequences. TCRdb reprocessed the multiplex PCR reads via MiXCR and lists one record per CDR3 protein. Here the sample spans approximately 6,100 distinct CDR3 sequences, under 45% being singletons. Peripheral blood genomic DNA, not sorted cells or RNA, was the template.

Sequencing input: blood. This clonotype was obtained from a human donor in good health. V and J are TRBV12-3 or TRBV12-4 and TRBJ1-5; TRBD1 matches at 11 bases. Here the CDR3 DNA reads TGTGCCAGCAGTGAAAGCTGGACAGGGGGCGCCGACCAGCCCCAGCATTTT. The encoded protein is CASSESWTGGADQPQHF.